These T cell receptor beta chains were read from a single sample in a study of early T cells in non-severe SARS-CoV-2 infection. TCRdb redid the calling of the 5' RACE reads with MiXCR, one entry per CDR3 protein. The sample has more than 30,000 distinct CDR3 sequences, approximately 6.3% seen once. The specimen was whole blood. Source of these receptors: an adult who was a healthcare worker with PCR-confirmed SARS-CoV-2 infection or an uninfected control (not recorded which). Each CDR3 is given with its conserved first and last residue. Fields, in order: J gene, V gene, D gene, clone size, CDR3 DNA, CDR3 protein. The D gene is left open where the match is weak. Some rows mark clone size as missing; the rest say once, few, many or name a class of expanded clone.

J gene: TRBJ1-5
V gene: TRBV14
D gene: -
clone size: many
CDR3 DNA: TGTGCCAGCAGCCAACCCAAACCCAATGTTAGCAATCAGCCCCAGCATTTT
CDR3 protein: CASSQPKPNVSNQPQHF

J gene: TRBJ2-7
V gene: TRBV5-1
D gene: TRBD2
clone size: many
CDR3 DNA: TGCGCCAGCAGCTTGGACGGGAGGGCGGAGGAGCAGTACTTC
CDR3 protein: CASSLDGRAEEQYF

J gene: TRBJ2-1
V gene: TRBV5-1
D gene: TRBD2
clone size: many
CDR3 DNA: TGCGCCAGCAGCACCCTAGCGGGAGGGCCTTCCAATGAGCAGTTCTTC
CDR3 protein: CASSTLAGGPSNEQFF

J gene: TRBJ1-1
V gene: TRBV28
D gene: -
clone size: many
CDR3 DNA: TGTGCCAGCAGTACCTTCCATGACACAATGTCCAGGTCGACTGAAGCTTTCTTT
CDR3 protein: CASSTFHDTMSRSTEAFF

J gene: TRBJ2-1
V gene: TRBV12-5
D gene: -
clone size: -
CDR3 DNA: TGTGCTAGTGGTTTGTTCCCAAACTTC
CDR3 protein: CASGLFPNF

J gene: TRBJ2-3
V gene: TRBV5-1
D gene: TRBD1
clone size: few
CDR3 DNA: TGCGCCAGCAGGCCCGGGACAGGGTACTTCACAGATACGCAGTATTTT
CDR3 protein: CASRPGTGYFTDTQYF

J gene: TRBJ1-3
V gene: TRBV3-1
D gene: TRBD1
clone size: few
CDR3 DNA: TGTGCCAGCAGCCACCAGCCTCAGGGGGCCTCTGGAAACACCATATATTTT
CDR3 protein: CASSHQPQGASGNTIYF

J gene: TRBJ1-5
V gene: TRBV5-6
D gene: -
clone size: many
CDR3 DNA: TGTGCCAGCAGCTTGGCCGCGGGGGAGCCCCAGCATTTT
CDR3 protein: CASSLAAGEPQHF

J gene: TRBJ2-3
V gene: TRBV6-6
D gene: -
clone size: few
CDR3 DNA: TGTGCCAGCCGGAGTTCAGGGGCACAAGATACGCAGTATTTT
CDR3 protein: CASRSSGAQDTQYF

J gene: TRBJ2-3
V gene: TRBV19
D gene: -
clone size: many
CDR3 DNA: TGTGCCAGTAGTTGGGGGTCGAGCACAGATACGCAGTATTTT
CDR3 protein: CASSWGSSTDTQYF

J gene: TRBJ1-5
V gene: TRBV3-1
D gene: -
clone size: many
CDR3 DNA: TGTGCCAGCAGCCCGGACAAGGGCGACCATCAGCCCCAGCATTTT
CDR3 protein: CASSPDKGDHQPQHF